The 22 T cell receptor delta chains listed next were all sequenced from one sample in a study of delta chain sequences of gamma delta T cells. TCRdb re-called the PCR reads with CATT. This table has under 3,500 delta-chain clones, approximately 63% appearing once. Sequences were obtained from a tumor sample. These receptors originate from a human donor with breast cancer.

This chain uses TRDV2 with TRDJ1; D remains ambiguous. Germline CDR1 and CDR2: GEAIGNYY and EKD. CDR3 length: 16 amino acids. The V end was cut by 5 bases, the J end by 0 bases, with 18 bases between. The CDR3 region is CACVLLGGGHTDKLIF. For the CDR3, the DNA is TGTGCCTGTGTCCTTTTGGGCGGTGGTCACACCGATAAACTCATCTTT.

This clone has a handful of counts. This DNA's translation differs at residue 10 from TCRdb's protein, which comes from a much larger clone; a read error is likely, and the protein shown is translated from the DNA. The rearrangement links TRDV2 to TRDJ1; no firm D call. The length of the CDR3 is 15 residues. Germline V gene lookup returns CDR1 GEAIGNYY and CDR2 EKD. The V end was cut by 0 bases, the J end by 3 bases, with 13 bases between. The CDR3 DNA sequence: TGTGCCTGTGACACCGTGGGACTTGTACCCGATAAACTCATCTTT. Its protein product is CACDTVGLVPDKLIF.

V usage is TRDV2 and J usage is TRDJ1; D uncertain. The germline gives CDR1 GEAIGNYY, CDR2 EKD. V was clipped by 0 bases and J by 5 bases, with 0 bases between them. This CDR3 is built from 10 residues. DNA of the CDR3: TGTGCCTGTGACACCGATAAACTCATCTTT. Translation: CACDTDKLIF.

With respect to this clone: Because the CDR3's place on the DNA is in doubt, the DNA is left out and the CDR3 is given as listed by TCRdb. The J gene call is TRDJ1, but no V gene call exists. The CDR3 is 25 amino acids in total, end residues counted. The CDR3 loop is CASFWRTVRRLAHKLIFAYTNSLIF.

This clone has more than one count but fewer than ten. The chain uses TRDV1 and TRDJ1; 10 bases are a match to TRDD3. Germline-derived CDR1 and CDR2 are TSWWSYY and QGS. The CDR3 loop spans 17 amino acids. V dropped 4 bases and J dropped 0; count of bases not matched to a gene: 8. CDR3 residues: CALGVFMGDTYTDKLIF. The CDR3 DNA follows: TGTGCTCTTGGGGTGTTTATGGGGGATACTTACACCGATAAACTCATCTTT.

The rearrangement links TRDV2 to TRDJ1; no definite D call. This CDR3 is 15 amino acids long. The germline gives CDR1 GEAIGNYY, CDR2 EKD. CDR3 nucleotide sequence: TGTGCATGTAACGCACGGGAGATAAGGAGGAATAAACTCATCTTT. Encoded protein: CACNAREIRRNKLIF.

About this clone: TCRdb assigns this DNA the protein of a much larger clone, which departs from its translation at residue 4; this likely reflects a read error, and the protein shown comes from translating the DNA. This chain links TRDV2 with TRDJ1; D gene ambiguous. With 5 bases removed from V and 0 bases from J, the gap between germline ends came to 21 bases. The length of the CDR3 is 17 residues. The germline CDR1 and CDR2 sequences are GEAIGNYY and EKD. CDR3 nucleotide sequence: TGTGCCTGTGGCTCATCCACACCCCGCTTGAACACCGATAAACTCATCTTT. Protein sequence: CACGSSTPRLNTDKLIF.

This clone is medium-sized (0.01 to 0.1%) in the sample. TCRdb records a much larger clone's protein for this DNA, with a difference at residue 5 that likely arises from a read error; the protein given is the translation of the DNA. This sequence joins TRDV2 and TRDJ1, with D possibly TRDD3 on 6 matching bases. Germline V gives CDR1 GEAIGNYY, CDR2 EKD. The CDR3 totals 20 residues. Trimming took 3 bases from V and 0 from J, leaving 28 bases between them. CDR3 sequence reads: CACDSVSREGDRPYTDKLIF. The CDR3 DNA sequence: TGTGCCTGTGACTCCGTGTCAAGGGAGGGGGACCGACCTTACACCGATAAACTCATCTTT.

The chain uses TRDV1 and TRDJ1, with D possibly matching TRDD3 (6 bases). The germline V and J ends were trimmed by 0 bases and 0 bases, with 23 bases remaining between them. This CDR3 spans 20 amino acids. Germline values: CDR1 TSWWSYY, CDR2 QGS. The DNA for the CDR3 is TGTGCTCTTGGGGAACTAGGCACCCATTGGGGGTTCCCGTACACCGATAAACTCATCTTT. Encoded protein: CALGELGTHWGFPYTDKLIF.

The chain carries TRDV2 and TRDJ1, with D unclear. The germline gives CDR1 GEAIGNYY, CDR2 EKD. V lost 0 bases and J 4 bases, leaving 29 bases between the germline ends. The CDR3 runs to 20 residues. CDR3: CACDTVLREGDRPYIDKLIF. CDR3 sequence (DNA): TGTGCCTGTGACACCGTGCTAAGGGAGGGCGACCGGCCTTACATCGATAAACTCATCTTT.

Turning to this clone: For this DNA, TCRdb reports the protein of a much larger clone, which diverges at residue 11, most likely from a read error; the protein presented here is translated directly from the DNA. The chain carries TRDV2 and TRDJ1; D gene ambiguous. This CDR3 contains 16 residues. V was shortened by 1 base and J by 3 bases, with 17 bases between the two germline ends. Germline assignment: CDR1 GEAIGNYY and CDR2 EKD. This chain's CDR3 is CACDTIGHIVADKLIF. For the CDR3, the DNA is TGTGCCTGTGACACGATTGGGCACATCGTGGCCGATAAACTCATCTTT.

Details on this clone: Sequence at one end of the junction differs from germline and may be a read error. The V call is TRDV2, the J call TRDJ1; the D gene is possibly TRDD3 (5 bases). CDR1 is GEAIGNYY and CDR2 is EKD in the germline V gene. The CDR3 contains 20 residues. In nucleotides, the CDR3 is TGTTCTTTTCTCTTCGTGTCTATGGAGGCGGACCGTCCTTACATCGATACACTCATCTTT. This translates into CSFLFVSMEADRPYIDTLIF.

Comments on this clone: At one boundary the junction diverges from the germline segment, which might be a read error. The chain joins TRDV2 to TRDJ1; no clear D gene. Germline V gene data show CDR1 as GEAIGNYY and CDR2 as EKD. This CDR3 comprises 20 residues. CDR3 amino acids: CACDTVSWEGDRPYTDKLTF. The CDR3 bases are TGTGCCTGTGACACCGTCTCATGGGAGGGCGATCGACCTTACACCGATAAACTCACCTTT.

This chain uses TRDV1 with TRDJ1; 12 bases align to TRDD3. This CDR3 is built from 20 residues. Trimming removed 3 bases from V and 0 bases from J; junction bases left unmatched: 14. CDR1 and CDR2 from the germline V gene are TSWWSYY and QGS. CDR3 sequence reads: CALGDLIPGGYAAYTDKLIF. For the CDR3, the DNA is TGTGCTCTTGGGGATTTGATCCCTGGGGGATACGCAGCGTACACCGATAAACTCATCTTT.

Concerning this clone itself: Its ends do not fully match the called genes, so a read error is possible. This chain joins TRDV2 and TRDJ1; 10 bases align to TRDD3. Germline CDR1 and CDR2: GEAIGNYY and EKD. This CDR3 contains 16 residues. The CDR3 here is CSCDTLGDTHNDKLIF. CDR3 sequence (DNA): TGTTCCTGTGACACCTTGGGGGATACCCACAATGATAAACTCATCTTT.

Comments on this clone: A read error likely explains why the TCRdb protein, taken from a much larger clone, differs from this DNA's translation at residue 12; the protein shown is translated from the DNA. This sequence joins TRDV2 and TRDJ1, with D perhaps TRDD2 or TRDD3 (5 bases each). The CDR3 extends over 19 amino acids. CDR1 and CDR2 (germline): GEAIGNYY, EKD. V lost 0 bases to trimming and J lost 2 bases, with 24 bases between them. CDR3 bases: TGTGCCTGTGACACCCGCTTCCCACAGGGTTCCCGGGGAACCGATAAACTCATCTTT. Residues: CACDTRFPQGSRGTDKLIF.

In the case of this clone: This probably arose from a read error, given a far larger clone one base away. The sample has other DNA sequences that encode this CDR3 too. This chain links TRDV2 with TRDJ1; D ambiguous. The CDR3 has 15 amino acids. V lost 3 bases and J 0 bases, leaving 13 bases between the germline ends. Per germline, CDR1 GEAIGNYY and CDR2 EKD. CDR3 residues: CACDPVGEDTDKLIF. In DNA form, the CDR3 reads TGTGCCTGTGACCCAGTGGGTGAGGACACCGATAAACTCATCTTT.

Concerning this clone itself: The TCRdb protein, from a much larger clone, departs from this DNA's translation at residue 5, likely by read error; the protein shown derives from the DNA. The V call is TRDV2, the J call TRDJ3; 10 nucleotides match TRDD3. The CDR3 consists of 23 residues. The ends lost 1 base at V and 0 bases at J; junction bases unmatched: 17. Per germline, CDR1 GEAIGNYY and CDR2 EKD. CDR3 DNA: TGTGCCTGTGACACATCTCCTACTGGGGGATCCACCCGTTTCTCCTGGGACACCCGACAGATGTTTTTC. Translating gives CACDTSPTGGSTRFSWDTRQMFF.

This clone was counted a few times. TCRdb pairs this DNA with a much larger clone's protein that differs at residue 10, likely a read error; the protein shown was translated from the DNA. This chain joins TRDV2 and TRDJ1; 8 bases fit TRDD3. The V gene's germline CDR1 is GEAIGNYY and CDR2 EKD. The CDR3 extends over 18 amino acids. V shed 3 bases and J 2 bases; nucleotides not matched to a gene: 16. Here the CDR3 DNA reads TGTGCCTGTGACTCCGTACTGGGGGGACCGAAGGTGACCGATAAACTCATCTTT. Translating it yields CACDSVLGGPKVTDKLIF.

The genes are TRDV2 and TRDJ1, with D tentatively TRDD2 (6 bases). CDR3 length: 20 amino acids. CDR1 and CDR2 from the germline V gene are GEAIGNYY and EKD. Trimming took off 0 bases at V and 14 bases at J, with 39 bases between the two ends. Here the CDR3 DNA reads TGTGCCTGTGACACCGTGTCATGGGAGGTGGACCGATCCTACACAGATATACTTATCTTT. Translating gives CACDTVSWEVDRSYTDILIF.

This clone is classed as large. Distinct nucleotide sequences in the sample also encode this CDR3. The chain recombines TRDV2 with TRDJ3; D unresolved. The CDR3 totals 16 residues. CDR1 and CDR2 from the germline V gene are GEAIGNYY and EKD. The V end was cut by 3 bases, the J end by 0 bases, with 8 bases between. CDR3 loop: CACDSSTSWDTRQMFF. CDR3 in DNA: TGTGCCTGTGACTCATCTACCTCCTGGGACACCCGACAGATGTTTTTC.

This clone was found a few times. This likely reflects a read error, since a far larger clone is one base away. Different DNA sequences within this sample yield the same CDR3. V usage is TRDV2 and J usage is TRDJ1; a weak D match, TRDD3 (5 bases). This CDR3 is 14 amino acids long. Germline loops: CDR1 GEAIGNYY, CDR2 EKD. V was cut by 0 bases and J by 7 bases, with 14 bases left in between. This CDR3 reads CACDTVVQGFKLIF. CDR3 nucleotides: TGTGCCTGTGACACCGTTGTCCAGGGATTTAAACTCATCTTT.